These T cell receptor beta chains were read from a single sample in a study of cytomegalovirus exposure and HLA in healthy donors. Sequencing was performed with immunoSEQ multiplex PCR; in TCRdb, only in-frame clones are kept and a portion is missing. Counted here are 90,000 to 110,000 clones, approximately 80% occurring once; the ten biggest clones make up around 5.3%. The specimen was PBMCs. These receptors were obtained from a male donor in good health and CMV-seronegative. Each CDR3 is given with its conserved first and last residue. The order of the fields is clone size, V gene, CDR3 length, D gene, J gene, CDR3 protein, CDR3 DNA. A D gene is named only where the DNA matches it firmly. Size is omitted from some rows. Given values are once, few, many or a class for expanded clones.

clone_size: few
v_call: TRBV19
cdr3_length: 13
d_call: -
j_call: TRBJ1-1
cdr3_aa: CASSMQVNTEAFF
cdr3_nt: TGTGCCAGTAGTATGCAGGTGAACACTGAAGCTTTCTTT

clone_size: -
v_call: TRBV19
cdr3_length: 14
d_call: TRBD2
j_call: TRBJ2-2
cdr3_aa: CASSIGLAGGELFF
cdr3_nt: TGTGCCAGTAGTATCGGACTAGCAGGCGGGGAGCTGTTTTTT

clone_size: -
v_call: TRBV7-8
cdr3_length: 20
d_call: TRBD2
j_call: TRBJ2-2
cdr3_aa: CASSLGPTSGRQGWTGELFF
cdr3_nt: TGTGCCAGCAGCTTAGGCCCGACTAGCGGGAGGCAGGGGTGGACCGGGGAGCTGTTTTTT

clone_size: -
v_call: TRBV5-1
cdr3_length: 14
d_call: -
j_call: TRBJ2-1
cdr3_aa: CASSSTGGYNEQFF
cdr3_nt: TGCGCCAGCAGCTCCACCGGGGGCTACAATGAGCAGTTCTTC

clone_size: -
v_call: TRBV27
cdr3_length: 16
d_call: TRBD2
j_call: TRBJ2-7
cdr3_aa: CASSSDGLATSYEQYF
cdr3_nt: TGTGCCAGCAGTTCCGACGGACTAGCGACCTCCTACGAGCAGTACTTC

clone_size: -
v_call: TRBV10-2
cdr3_length: 15
d_call: -
j_call: TRBJ2-7
cdr3_aa: CASRREEGASYEQYF
cdr3_nt: TGCGCCAGCAGAAGAGAGGAGGGGGCCTCCTACGAGCAGTACTTC

clone_size: few
v_call: TRBV7-2
cdr3_length: 17
d_call: TRBD2
j_call: TRBJ2-2
cdr3_aa: CASRYPGLAGQTGELFF
cdr3_nt: TGTGCCAGCAGGTATCCGGGACTAGCGGGACAAACCGGGGAGCTGTTTTTT

clone_size: -
v_call: TRBV7-9
cdr3_length: 12
d_call: -
j_call: TRBJ1-2
cdr3_aa: CSSSLIGGGYTF
cdr3_nt: TGTTCCAGCAGCTTAATCGGTGGTGGCTACACCTTC

clone_size: -
v_call: TRBV7-8
cdr3_length: 14
d_call: TRBD2
j_call: TRBJ2-3
cdr3_aa: CASSLESGRNTQYF
cdr3_nt: TGTGCCAGCAGCTTAGAAAGCGGGAGAAATACGCAGTATTTT

clone_size: -
v_call: TRBV2
cdr3_length: 14
d_call: -
j_call: TRBJ1-5
cdr3_aa: CASSGQRAVQPQHF
cdr3_nt: TGTGCCAGCAGTGGACAGCGGGCGGTTCAGCCCCAGCATTTT

clone_size: -
v_call: TRBV7-8
cdr3_length: 16
d_call: -
j_call: TRBJ2-7
cdr3_aa: CASSLAFGSTRFEQYF
cdr3_nt: TGTGCCAGCAGCTTAGCGTTCGGGAGTACAAGGTTCGAGCAGTACTTC

clone_size: -
v_call: TRBV7-2
cdr3_length: 12
d_call: -
j_call: TRBJ1-3
cdr3_aa: CASSFPGNTIYF
cdr3_nt: TGTGCCAGCAGCTTCCCGGGAAACACCATATATTTT

clone_size: -
v_call: TRBV5-4
cdr3_length: 16
d_call: -
j_call: TRBJ2-7
cdr3_aa: CASSPSGGPPSYEQYF
cdr3_nt: TGTGCCAGCAGCCCCTCCGGGGGGCCCCCTTCTTACGAGCAGTACTTC

clone_size: -
v_call: TRBV4-2
cdr3_length: 19
d_call: TRBD2
j_call: TRBJ2-1
cdr3_aa: CASSQDTFSSGSSYNEQFF
cdr3_nt: TGTGCCAGCAGCCAAGATACCTTTTCTAGCGGGAGCTCCTACAATGAGCAGTTCTTC

clone_size: -
v_call: TRBV6-1
cdr3_length: 14
d_call: -
j_call: TRBJ2-3
cdr3_aa: CASRRDTQTDTQYF
cdr3_nt: TGTGCCAGCCGTCGGGACACACAAACGGATACGCAGTATTTT

clone_size: -
v_call: TRBV10-3
cdr3_length: 15
d_call: -
j_call: TRBJ2-7
cdr3_aa: CAIRDGIAEDYEQYF
cdr3_nt: TGTGCCATCAGGGACGGAATAGCGGAGGACTACGAGCAGTACTTC

clone_size: -
v_call: TRBV19
cdr3_length: 14
d_call: TRBD1
j_call: TRBJ1-1
cdr3_aa: CASSLQGGNTEAFF
cdr3_nt: TGTGCCAGTAGTCTACAGGGGGGAAACACTGAAGCTTTCTTT

clone_size: -
v_call: TRBV10-3
cdr3_length: 16
d_call: -
j_call: TRBJ2-5
cdr3_aa: CAISESGRAARETQYF
cdr3_nt: TGTGCCATCAGTGAGTCGGGCAGGGCCGCGAGGGAGACCCAGTACTTC

clone_size: few
v_call: TRBV6-5
cdr3_length: 15
d_call: -
j_call: TRBJ2-3
cdr3_aa: CASSYTGVRADTQYF
cdr3_nt: TGTGCCAGCAGTTATACGGGAGTTAGGGCAGATACGCAGTATTTT

clone_size: -
v_call: TRBV29-1
cdr3_length: 14
d_call: TRBD2
j_call: TRBJ2-1
cdr3_aa: CSVAWLAGENEQFF
cdr3_nt: TGCAGCGTTGCTTGGCTAGCGGGAGAAAATGAGCAGTTCTTC

clone_size: -
v_call: TRBV14
cdr3_length: 16
d_call: -
j_call: TRBJ2-3
cdr3_aa: CASSLLAGIGTDTQYF
cdr3_nt: TGTGCCAGCAGCCTCCTCGCAGGTATCGGCACAGATACGCAGTATTTT

clone_size: once
v_call: TRBV7-2
cdr3_length: 14
d_call: -
j_call: TRBJ2-7
cdr3_aa: CASSLGGRFYEQYF
cdr3_nt: TGTGCCAGCAGCTTAGGGGGGAGGTTCTACGAGCAGTACTTC

clone_size: -
v_call: TRBV7-9
cdr3_length: 14
d_call: TRBD1
j_call: TRBJ1-1
cdr3_aa: CASRHTGQGAEAFF
cdr3_nt: TGTGCCAGCAGACACACGGGACAGGGGGCTGAAGCTTTCTTT

clone_size: -
v_call: TRBV7-2
cdr3_length: 14
d_call: -
j_call: TRBJ2-5
cdr3_aa: CASSLVGYQETQYF
cdr3_nt: TGTGCCAGCAGCTTAGTCGGGTACCAAGAGACCCAGTACTTC

clone_size: few
v_call: TRBV5-1
cdr3_length: 14
d_call: -
j_call: TRBJ2-5
cdr3_aa: CASSDGTPKETQYF
cdr3_nt: TGCGCCAGCAGCGACGGGACTCCTAAAGAGACCCAGTACTTC

clone_size: -
v_call: TRBV1
cdr3_length: 19
d_call: -
j_call: TRBJ2-5
cdr3_aa: CTSSQPAGERERGAETQYF
cdr3_nt: TGCACCAGCAGCCAACCAGCGGGAGAGAGAGAAAGGGGTGCAGAGACCCAGTACTTC

clone_size: -
v_call: TRBV19
cdr3_length: 18
d_call: -
j_call: TRBJ2-7
cdr3_aa: CASSISPSLAGSFYEQYF
cdr3_nt: TGTGCCAGTAGTATTTCTCCCTCTCTCGCGGGGAGCTTCTACGAGCAGTACTTC

clone_size: -
v_call: TRBV6-1
cdr3_length: 14
d_call: -
j_call: TRBJ1-5
cdr3_aa: CASRNRGMNQPQHF
cdr3_nt: TGTGCCAGCCGGAATAGGGGCATGAATCAGCCCCAGCATTTT

clone_size: -
v_call: TRBV21-1
cdr3_length: 18
d_call: -
j_call: TRBJ2-5
cdr3_aa: CASSKCESAGDYQETQYF
cdr3_nt: TGTGCCAGCAGCAAATGCGAGTCGGCAGGGGACTATCAAGAGACCCAGTACTTC

clone_size: -
v_call: TRBV4-3
cdr3_length: 17
d_call: TRBD2
j_call: TRBJ2-3
cdr3_aa: CASSLGLAGGPTDTQYF
cdr3_nt: TGCGCCAGCAGCCTGGGACTAGCGGGAGGGCCCACAGATACGCAGTATTTT

clone_size: -
v_call: TRBV19
cdr3_length: 16
d_call: -
j_call: TRBJ2-7
cdr3_aa: CASRAGIHGSGNEQYF
cdr3_nt: TGTGCCAGTAGGGCTGGGATCCATGGCTCGGGGAACGAGCAGTACTTC

clone_size: -
v_call: TRBV6-5
cdr3_length: 15
d_call: -
j_call: TRBJ2-2
cdr3_aa: CASSYELPNTGELFF
cdr3_nt: TGTGCCAGCAGTTACGAGCTTCCGAACACCGGGGAGCTGTTTTTT

clone_size: -
v_call: TRBV5-4
cdr3_length: 16
d_call: -
j_call: TRBJ1-4
cdr3_aa: CASSSGRWQEAEKLFF
cdr3_nt: TGTGCCAGCAGCTCAGGGAGGTGGCAGGAGGCCGAAAAACTGTTTTTT

clone_size: -
v_call: TRBV7-2
cdr3_length: 16
d_call: TRBD2
j_call: TRBJ2-3
cdr3_aa: CASSLAPGLGTDTQYF
cdr3_nt: TGTGCCAGCAGCTTAGCGCCAGGACTAGGGACAGATACGCAGTATTTT

clone_size: -
v_call: TRBV7-3
cdr3_length: 17
d_call: -
j_call: TRBJ1-3
cdr3_aa: CASSPFLQVHSGNTIYF
cdr3_nt: TGTGCCAGCAGCCCATTCTTACAAGTTCACTCTGGAAACACCATATATTTT

clone_size: -
v_call: TRBV7-2
cdr3_length: 17
d_call: -
j_call: TRBJ1-2
cdr3_aa: CASSLALTGFSAYGYTF
cdr3_nt: TGTGCCAGCAGCTTAGCCCTTACAGGGTTTTCCGCCTATGGCTACACCTTC

clone_size: -
v_call: TRBV28
cdr3_length: 16
d_call: TRBD2
j_call: TRBJ2-1
cdr3_aa: CASSPGLAGGPNEQFF
cdr3_nt: TGTGCCAGCAGTCCGGGACTAGCGGGAGGACCCAATGAGCAGTTCTTC

clone_size: -
v_call: TRBV5-6
cdr3_length: 17
d_call: TRBD2
j_call: TRBJ2-7
cdr3_aa: CASSRGGGLALSYEQYF
cdr3_nt: TGTGCCAGCAGCCGAGGGGGAGGACTAGCCTTATCCTACGAGCAGTACTTC

clone_size: -
v_call: TRBV18
cdr3_length: 17
d_call: TRBD2
j_call: TRBJ2-5
cdr3_aa: CASSPLKGLAGQETQYF
cdr3_nt: TGTGCCAGCTCACCACTGAAAGGACTAGCGGGCCAAGAGACCCAGTACTTC

clone_size: -
v_call: TRBV7-3
cdr3_length: 14
d_call: -
j_call: TRBJ1-3
cdr3_aa: CASSLTAGGNTIYF
cdr3_nt: TGTGCCAGCAGCTTAACTGCGGGGGGAAACACCATATATTTT

clone_size: -
v_call: TRBV2
cdr3_length: 13
d_call: TRBD1
j_call: TRBJ2-7
cdr3_aa: CASSGTGLYEQYF
cdr3_nt: TGTGCCAGCAGTGGGACAGGACTCTACGAGCAGTACTTC

clone_size: -
v_call: TRBV2
cdr3_length: 15
d_call: -
j_call: TRBJ2-7
cdr3_aa: CASSEKAGGFYEQYF
cdr3_nt: TGTGCCAGCAGTGAAAAGGCAGGAGGATTCTACGAGCAGTACTTC

clone_size: few
v_call: TRBV9
cdr3_length: 18
d_call: TRBD1
j_call: TRBJ1-5
cdr3_aa: CASSVRYLKGTGNQPQHF
cdr3_nt: TGTGCCAGCAGCGTTCGTTATTTGAAGGGGACAGGGAATCAGCCCCAGCATTTT

clone_size: -
v_call: TRBV18
cdr3_length: 16
d_call: TRBD1
j_call: TRBJ1-5
cdr3_aa: CASSPGTGGSGQPQHF
cdr3_nt: TGTGCCAGCTCACCAGGAACAGGGGGCTCTGGTCAGCCCCAGCATTTT

clone_size: -
v_call: TRBV9
cdr3_length: 14
d_call: TRBD1
j_call: TRBJ2-2
cdr3_aa: CASSVVGGDGELFF
cdr3_nt: TGTGCCAGCAGCGTAGTAGGGGGCGACGGGGAGCTGTTTTTT

clone_size: -
v_call: TRBV27
cdr3_length: 15
d_call: TRBD2
j_call: TRBJ2-7
cdr3_aa: CAGSSGLAGLYEQYF
cdr3_nt: TGTGCCGGCAGTTCCGGACTAGCGGGGTTGTACGAGCAGTACTTC

clone_size: -
v_call: TRBV10-1
cdr3_length: 15
d_call: TRBD2
j_call: TRBJ2-2
cdr3_aa: CASSEHRTSTGELFF
cdr3_nt: TGCGCCAGCAGTGAGCATAGGACTAGCACCGGGGAGCTGTTTTTT

clone_size: -
v_call: TRBV5-3
cdr3_length: 17
d_call: -
j_call: TRBJ1-2
cdr3_aa: CARSRHPPSGGAYGYTF
cdr3_nt: TGTGCCAGAAGCCGACACCCTCCCTCGGGGGGGGCCTATGGCTACACCTTC

clone_size: -
v_call: TRBV5-6
cdr3_length: 15
d_call: -
j_call: TRBJ2-3
cdr3_aa: CASSPSASRTDTQYF
cdr3_nt: TGTGCCAGCAGCCCCTCAGCGAGCCGCACAGATACGCAGTATTTT

clone_size: -
v_call: TRBV28
cdr3_length: 15
d_call: TRBD2
j_call: TRBJ2-5
cdr3_aa: CASSSGLAGEETQYF
cdr3_nt: TGTGCCAGCAGTTCGGGACTAGCGGGAGAAGAGACCCAGTACTTC

clone_size: -
v_call: TRBV5-1
cdr3_length: 16
d_call: TRBD1
j_call: TRBJ2-1
cdr3_aa: CASSSHHRGSYNEQFF
cdr3_nt: TGCGCCAGCAGCTCACACCACAGGGGCTCCTACAATGAGCAGTTCTTC

clone_size: few
v_call: TRBV6-1
cdr3_length: 16
d_call: TRBD2
j_call: TRBJ2-2
cdr3_aa: CASSELSGSNTGELFF
cdr3_nt: TGTGCCAGCAGCGAACTTAGCGGGAGCAACACCGGGGAGCTGTTTTTT

clone_size: -
v_call: TRBV6-5
cdr3_length: 16
d_call: TRBD2
j_call: TRBJ2-3
cdr3_aa: CASSLRTAGVSDTQYF
cdr3_nt: TGTGCCAGCAGTTTACGGACAGCGGGAGTGTCAGATACGCAGTATTTT

clone_size: -
v_call: TRBV6-6
cdr3_length: 16
d_call: TRBD1
j_call: TRBJ1-5
cdr3_aa: CASIGPGQGGNQPQHF
cdr3_nt: TGTGCCAGCATTGGACCGGGACAGGGTGGTAATCAGCCCCAGCATTTT

clone_size: -
v_call: TRBV7-8
cdr3_length: 16
d_call: TRBD1
j_call: TRBJ1-1
cdr3_aa: CASSRRDRGTNTEAFF
cdr3_nt: TGTGCCAGCAGCCGTCGGGACAGGGGGACGAACACTGAAGCTTTCTTT

clone_size: once
v_call: TRBV19
cdr3_length: 16
d_call: TRBD2
j_call: TRBJ2-1
cdr3_aa: CASSIRGGRGDNEQFF
cdr3_nt: TGTGCCAGTAGTATACGCGGCGGGAGAGGGGACAATGAGCAGTTCTTC

clone_size: -
v_call: TRBV4-1
cdr3_length: 15
d_call: TRBD1
j_call: TRBJ2-2
cdr3_aa: CASSPGTANTGELFF
cdr3_nt: TGCGCCAGCAGCCCGGGGACAGCGAACACCGGGGAGCTGTTTTTT